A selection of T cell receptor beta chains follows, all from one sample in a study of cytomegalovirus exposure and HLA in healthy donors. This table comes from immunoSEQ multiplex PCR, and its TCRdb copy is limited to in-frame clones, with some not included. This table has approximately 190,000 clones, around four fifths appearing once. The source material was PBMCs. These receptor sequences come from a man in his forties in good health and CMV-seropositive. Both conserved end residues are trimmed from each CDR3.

CDR3: ASCANAGALGGYT
V: TRBV19
J: TRBJ1-2

CDR3: SVTPTGNEKLF
V: TRBV29-1
J: TRBJ1-4

CDR3: ASSGDREGSGNTIY
V: TRBV6-1
J: TRBJ1-3

CDR3: ASSSGQHNSPLH
V: TRBV27
J: TRBJ1-6

CDR3: ASPKNSNQPQH
V: TRBV5-1
J: TRBJ1-5

CDR3: ASSWSRGNEQF
V: TRBV27
J: TRBJ2-1

CDR3: SVRTSGNLWKAGDTQY
V: TRBV29-1
J: TRBJ2-3

CDR3: ASSPGRGFYGYT
V: TRBV18
J: TRBJ1-2

CDR3: ASSLGGLAGGSEQY
V: TRBV7-6
J: TRBJ2-7

CDR3: SVDRAQETQY
V: TRBV29-1
J: TRBJ2-5

CDR3: ASSLEGAANTEAF
V: TRBV7-9
J: TRBJ1-1

CDR3: ASSGVSSSYEQY
V: TRBV6-1
J: TRBJ2-7

CDR3: ASSLVGEGGTEAF
V: TRBV5-1
J: TRBJ1-1

CDR3: ASSEKREKLF
V: TRBV2
J: TRBJ1-4

CDR3: ATRGTPNSNQPQH
V: TRBV6-5
J: TRBJ1-5

CDR3: ASSLRESTDTQY
V: TRBV7-6
J: TRBJ2-3

CDR3: ASSLGPGSSYEQY
V: TRBV11-2
J: TRBJ2-7

CDR3: ASSFRGRSTDTQY
V: TRBV6-5
J: TRBJ2-3

CDR3: ASSLSRLAGVHEQY
V: TRBV27
J: TRBJ2-7

CDR3: ASSRTSGRASGELF
V: TRBV5-1
J: TRBJ2-2

CDR3: ASRGGQRNTEAF
V: TRBV19
J: TRBJ1-1

CDR3: ASSSLWERGNTGELF
V: TRBV27
J: TRBJ2-2

CDR3: ASSRDRGTEAF
V: TRBV19
J: TRBJ1-1

CDR3: AISEVQYNEQF
V: TRBV10-3
J: TRBJ2-1

CDR3: ASSLPGLSNNEQF
V: TRBV6-6
J: TRBJ2-1

CDR3: ASSPVDGTYEQY
V: TRBV18
J: TRBJ2-7

CDR3: ASSLSSGEKSF
V: TRBV7-9
J: TRBJ2-1

CDR3: ASSAGTAYTEAF
V: TRBV4-1
J: TRBJ1-1

CDR3: SVDSGRRMNTEAF
V: TRBV29-1
J: TRBJ1-1

CDR3: ASSLTSGRSDTQY
V: TRBV27
J: TRBJ2-3

CDR3: ASSRYGAYNSPLH
V: TRBV2
J: TRBJ1-6

CDR3: ASSQEVTSFAEQY
V: TRBV4-3
J: TRBJ2-7

CDR3: ALKTPEASQMRVYEQY
V: TRBV10-3
J: TRBJ2-7

CDR3: ASSLSTSGIVEQY
V: TRBV27
J: TRBJ2-7

CDR3: ASSVETAPTYEQY
V: TRBV9
J: TRBJ2-7

CDR3: ASSPGQGRTGELF
V: TRBV7-7
J: TRBJ2-2

CDR3: ASSLTAGANVLT
V: TRBV5-1
J: TRBJ2-6

CDR3: ASSFLAENYEQY
V: TRBV5-4
J: TRBJ2-7

CDR3: SVEGVSENTDTQY
V: TRBV29-1
J: TRBJ2-3

CDR3: ASTEHRGNQPQH
V: TRBV6-5
J: TRBJ1-5

CDR3: ASSPSAQVDTQY
V: TRBV11-2
J: TRBJ2-3

CDR3: ASSSPGQGAEQY
V: TRBV28
J: TRBJ2-7

CDR3: SVVTPGQGRNIQY
V: TRBV29-1
J: TRBJ2-4

CDR3: ASSPPSGADTQY
V: TRBV18
J: TRBJ2-3

CDR3: SVELAGVGSYEQY
V: TRBV29-1
J: TRBJ2-7

CDR3: ASSLEPAGTVDEAF
V: TRBV7-6
J: TRBJ1-1

CDR3: ASSLAAGMNTEAF
V: TRBV5-4
J: TRBJ1-1

CDR3: ASSRAGDYNQPQH
V: TRBV19
J: TRBJ1-5

CDR3: ASSLGTRGNTIY
V: TRBV5-6
J: TRBJ1-3

CDR3: ASSSIRRDTEAF
V: TRBV7-9
J: TRBJ1-1

CDR3: ASSQGSLAGITSSYEQY
V: TRBV4-1
J: TRBJ2-7

CDR3: ASSQAGTAIKETQY
V: TRBV4-2
J: TRBJ2-5

CDR3: ASSTSGVPHETQY
V: TRBV7-2
J: TRBJ2-5

CDR3: ASSSAGGDGCT
V: TRBV7-9
J: TRBJ1-2

CDR3: ASSQEPPSGSSTDTQY
V: TRBV4-3
J: TRBJ2-3

CDR3: ASSTRTATGTQY
V: TRBV7-8
J: TRBJ2-3

CDR3: ASSLRESETQY
V: TRBV4-1
J: TRBJ2-5

CDR3: ASSAQGLNTEAF
V: TRBV25-1
J: TRBJ1-1